One and the same sample provided the 22 T cell receptor beta chains below, sequenced in a study of metastatic and nonmetastatic thyroid tumors (dated by TCRdb to the early 2020s). No patient had received any treatment before thyroid surgery. Libraries came from PCR. The run used an Illumina HiSeq 4000. TCRdb handled the public reads itself, with Q25 trimming in fastp and clone calling in MiXCR, and kept productive beta chains. The sample table contains some 20,000 clones; only one count was recorded for 16% of them. Clones ranked in the top ten supply roughly 20% of the sample. Sequencing was performed on blood. These receptors came from a male donor with papillary thyroid cancer or a benign thyroid nodule (not recorded which). Some clones in this sample may be carry-over from other donors' samples.

The V and J genes are TRBV4-1 and TRBJ1-2; D ambiguous. Germline values: CDR1 MGHRA, CDR2 YSYEKL. The CDR3 runs to 15 residues. The germline V and J ends were trimmed by 4 bases and 3 bases, with 15 bases remaining between them. CDR3 protein: CASSRGPGEHYGYTF. CDR3 nucleotide sequence: TGCGCCAGCAGCCGTGGGCCCGGGGAGCACTATGGCTACACCTTC.

Within the sample, this clone is medium-sized (0.01 to 0.1%). The genes are TRBV25-1 and TRBJ1-1; D gene ambiguous. Germline CDR1 MGHDK, CDR2 SYGVNS. CDR3 length equals 11 residues. The germline V and J ends were trimmed by 2 bases and 5 bases, with 3 bases remaining between them. As DNA, the CDR3 is TGTGCCAGCAGTGAACGTACTGAAGCTTTCTTT. Its protein is CASSERTEAFF.

This clone was counted ten times or more. The V gene is TRBV29-1, the J gene TRBJ2-4, with 7 nucleotides matching TRBD1. The germline V gene encodes CDR1 SQVTM and CDR2 ANQGSEA. The CDR3 sequence is 14 residues long. Losses at the gene ends were 3 bases for V and 3 bases for J; bases not matched to a gene: 5. In DNA form, the CDR3 reads TGCAGCGTTGATAGGGGGCCCAACAAAAACATTCAGTACTTC. Translating it yields CSVDRGPNKNIQYF.

In its sample, this clone was seen many times. The CDR3 DNA reads as TGTGCCAGCAGGATGGGACAGGGTGGGACCTACAATGAGCAGTTCTTC. It yields the protein CASRMGQGGTYNEQFF. V usage is TRBV4-2 and J usage is TRBJ2-1; 9 bases map to TRBD1. CDR3 size: 16 residues. V lost 6 bases to trimming and J lost 2 bases; unmatched junction nucleotides: 8. Germline V gives CDR1 LGHNA, CDR2 YNFKEQ.

This clone appeared many times. The CDR3 bases are TGCGCCAGCAGCTTCCAGGACGGGGCCAACGTCCTGACTTTC. It codes for CASSFQDGANVLTF. The V call is TRBV5-1, the J call TRBJ2-6; D unresolved. V lost 2 bases, J lost 4 bases, and 7 bases lay in between. The CDR3 is made up of 14 amino acids. In germline, CDR1 is SGHRS, CDR2 YFSETQ.

Within the sample, this clone is medium-sized (0.01 to 0.1%). The J gene is TRBJ2-5, the V gene TRBV4-3; 8 bases are shared with TRBD2. This CDR3 region has 15 residues. Germline trimming cut 1 base from V and 3 bases from J; bases unmatched to any gene: 4. Germline V gene lookup returns CDR1 LGHNA and CDR2 YSLEER. CDR3 residues: CASSQGLAGKETQYF. As DNA, the CDR3 is TGCGCCAGCAGCCAAGGATTAGCGGGAAAAGAGACCCAGTACTTC.

This clone was observed at least ten times. The chain has TRBV5-1 and TRBJ2-7; tentative D call: TRBD1 (6 bases). V was shortened by 1 base and J by 1 base, with 12 bases between the two germline ends. The CDR3 loop spans 15 amino acids. The germline gives CDR1 SGHRS, CDR2 YFSETQ. The CDR3 loop is CASSLQGGRSYEQYF. For the CDR3, the DNA is TGCGCCAGCAGCTTGCAAGGGGGAAGGTCCTACGAGCAGTACTTC.

This chain links TRBV6-1 with TRBJ1-3; D possibly corresponds to TRBD1 (6 bases). This CDR3 contains 15 residues. Germline V CDR1 and CDR2: MNHNS, SASEGT. The germline V and J ends were trimmed by 10 bases and 0 bases, with 16 bases remaining between them. This CDR3 is CATPPEQGSGNTIYF. CDR3 sequence (DNA): TGTGCCACCCCACCCGAACAGGGCTCTGGAAACACCATATATTTT.

In its sample, this clone was seen many times. The chain links TRBV11-3 to TRBJ2-5; weak D call: TRBD2 (6 bases). V lost 2 bases to trimming and J lost 2 bases, with 12 bases between them. There are 15 residues in the CDR3. CDR1 and CDR2 from the germline V gene are SGHNT and YENEEA. Written as DNA, the CDR3 is TGTGCCAGCAGCTTACTTGGGACTCGTCAAGAGACCCAGTACTTC. Translation gives CASSLLGTRQETQYF.

This clone was observed many times. The gene calls are TRBV28 and TRBJ2-5, with D perhaps TRBD2 (5 bases). Trimming took 3 bases from V and 7 from J, leaving 21 bases between them. This CDR3 contains 16 residues. Germline loops: CDR1 MDHEN, CDR2 SYDVKM. CDR3 residues: CASSFRRRRAGGTQYF. Here the CDR3 DNA reads TGTGCCAGCAGTTTTAGAAGGAGGCGGGCCGGTGGGACCCAGTACTTC.

This clone came up many times. The chain recombines TRBV7-8 with TRBJ1-1, with D tentatively TRBD1 (6 bases). V lost 7 bases to trimming and J lost 1 base, with 16 bases between them. Germline V gene sequence: CDR1 SGHVS, CDR2 FQNEAQ. CDR3 length: 15 amino acids. The CDR3 sequence: CASTPGHLTNTEAFF. The DNA for the CDR3 is TGTGCCAGCACCCCGGGACACTTAACGAACACTGAAGCTTTCTTT.

This clone was counted at least ten times. The chain combines TRBV14 with TRBJ2-3; perhaps TRBD2 as D (5 bases). The CDR3 is made up of 15 amino acids. CDR1 is SGHDN and CDR2 is FVKESK in the germline V gene. Trimming took 3 bases from V and 6 from J, leaving 16 bases between them. The CDR3 sequence: CASSHLRLSEDTQYF. For the CDR3, the DNA is TGTGCCAGCAGCCATCTGAGGCTTAGCGAGGATACGCAGTATTTT.

This chain connects TRBV7-9 to TRBJ1-4, with unresolved D. The CDR3 consists of 13 residues. Trimming took off 3 bases at V and 8 bases at J, with 10 bases between the two ends. Per the germline V gene, CDR1 is SEHNR and CDR2 is FQNEAQ (reference sequence). The CDR3 DNA reads as TGTGCCAGCAGCTTTGGTTGTCTAGAAAAACTGTTTTTT. Translating gives CASSFGCLEKLFF. The whole variable domain, filled in from reference TRBV7-9 and TRBJ1-4, reads DTGVSQNPRHKITKRGQNVTFRCDPISEHNRLYWYRQTLGQGPEFLTYFQNEAQLEKSRLLSDRFSAERPKGSFSTLEIQRTEQGDSAMYLCASSFGCLEKLFFGSGTQLSVL.

At least ten counts were recorded for this clone. This chain links TRBV2 with TRBJ1-2, with D unclear. This CDR3 spans 12 amino acids. Germline CDR1 SNHLY, CDR2 FYNNEI. Trimming shortened V by 3 bases and J by 8 bases, and 10 bases separated the two germline ends. The CDR3 region has the DNA TGTGCCAGCAGTGAGAGGATACGAGGCTACACCTTC. Amino acids: CASSERIRGYTF.

This clone was seen at least ten times. This chain uses TRBV24-1 with TRBJ2-7, with D perhaps matching TRBD1 (6 bases). Germline assignment: CDR1 KGHDR and CDR2 SFDVKD. Trimming removed 6 bases at V and 2 bases at J, with 13 bases between. This CDR3 region has 14 residues. The CDR3 DNA reads as TGTGCCACCAGTACTCCGGGACACCCCTACGAGCAGTACTTC. Translated: CATSTPGHPYEQYF.

The chain uses TRBV18 and TRBJ2-7, with 7 bases matching TRBD2. The CDR3 has 14 amino acids. The junction had 14 bases not matched to a gene; V was cut back by 8 bases and J by 7 bases. In germline, CDR1 is KGHSH, CDR2 LQKENI. The CDR3 here is CASTLAAHRGEQYF. Here the CDR3 DNA reads TGTGCCAGCACGCTAGCGGCACACCGGGGGGAGCAGTACTTC.

This clone was seen many times. V gene TRBV6-2 or TRBV6-3 combines with J gene TRBJ2-1; D remains ambiguous. Between the trimmed V and J ends, which lost 3 bases and 3 bases, there was a span of 6 bases. Germline V gene lookup returns CDR1 MNHEY and CDR2 SVGEGT. The CDR3 consists of 13 residues. The CDR3 is CASSYASYNEQFF. The DNA of the CDR3 is TGTGCCAGCAGTTATGCTAGCTACAATGAGCAGTTCTTC.

Worth noting for this clone: A much larger clone lies a single base off, so this may be a read error. The V and J genes are TRBV7-9 and TRBJ2-2, with D perhaps matching TRBD1 (5 bases). The germline gives CDR1 SEHNR, CDR2 FQNEAQ (reference sequence). Trimming cost V 3 bases and J 6 bases, with 8 bases left between them. This CDR3 region has 13 residues. The CDR3 region is CASSFQGSGELFF. CDR3 DNA: TGTGCCAGCAGCTTCCAGGGCTCCGGGGAGCTGTTTTTT.

In this sample, this clone turned up many times. The chain recombines TRBV2 with TRBJ2-2; D remains ambiguous. Trimming shortened V by 7 bases and J by 6 bases, and 15 bases separated the two germline ends. Germline V CDR1 and CDR2: SNHLY, FYNNEI. The CDR3 runs to 14 residues. The CDR3 protein is CASNFGIVAGELFF. CDR3 bases: TGTGCCAGCAACTTTGGGATTGTGGCCGGGGAGCTGTTTTTT.

This clone is medium-sized (0.01 to 0.1%) within its sample. The CDR3 reads CASSYSGTDEAFF. DNA of the CDR3: TGTGCCAGCAGTTACTCGGGGACAGATGAAGCTTTCTTT. The rearrangement links TRBV6-5 to TRBJ1-1; 7 bases agree with TRBD1. Germline-derived CDR1 and CDR2 are MNHEY and SVGAGI. The CDR3 has 13 amino acids. V lost 0 bases to trimming and J lost 7 bases; unmatched junction nucleotides: 2.

This clone was counted ten times or more. This chain uses TRBV7-3 with TRBJ2-1; D not certain. The germline V gene encodes CDR1 SGHTA and CDR2 FQGTGA. This CDR3 has 15 amino acids. V was trimmed by 2 bases and J by 4 bases, leaving 12 bases between them. Here the CDR3 reads CASSLGPLEYNEQFF. CDR3 bases: TGTGCCAGCAGCTTAGGTCCCCTAGAGTACAATGAGCAGTTCTTC.

This clone was observed many times. The chain links TRBV20-1 to TRBJ1-2; D not resolved. Germline V gene sequence: CDR1 DFQATT, CDR2 SNEGSKA (reference sequence). The V and J ends lost 0 bases and 3 bases respectively, with 8 bases between them. CDR3 length: 13 residues. This CDR3 is CSARDVGYYGYTF. As DNA, the CDR3 is TGCAGTGCTAGAGATGTGGGGTACTATGGCTACACCTTC.